Following are 32 T cell receptor beta chains from one sample sequenced in a study of T cell responses to AZD1222 COVID-19 vaccine. Assay used: immunoSEQ multiplex PCR; TCRdb lists only in-frame clones, some missing. The sample lists 68,000 or so clones; 88% were seen once. The specimen comprised peripheral blood, sampled on day 0 of AZD1222 vaccination. These receptors came from an adult in good health.

The J gene is TRBJ2-7, the V gene TRBV5-8; 12 bases are shared with TRBD2. The CDR3 contains 19 residues. Germline lookup yields CDR1 SGHTS and CDR2 YDEGEE. Trimming removed 1 base from V and 0 bases from J; junction bases left unmatched: 11. CDR3 in DNA: TGTGCCAGCAGCTTGCCCAGACTAGCGGGAGTCCCTAGCTCCTACGAGCAGTACTTC. It specifies CASSLPRLAGVPSSYEQYF.

The V and J genes are TRBV27 and TRBJ2-5; TRBD2 agrees at 10 bases. J gave up 2 bases and V 8 bases, and 8 bases lay outside the gene matches. The CDR3 is 15 residues long. From germline, CDR1 is MNHEY and CDR2 SMNVEV (reference sequence). The CDR3 is CASAGKAGGQETQYF. The CDR3, as DNA: TGTGCCAGCGCCGGGAAAGCGGGAGGGCAAGAGACCCAGTACTTC.

The chain couples TRBV2 to TRBJ1-1; the D is unclear. In germline, CDR1 is SNHLY, CDR2 FYNNEI. Deletions cut 7 bases from V and 1 base from J, with 10 bases between. The CDR3 is made up of 13 amino acids. In DNA form, the CDR3 reads TGTGCCAGCACCACCGACGGGAACACTGAAGCTTTCTTT. Translated: CASTTDGNTEAFF.

This sequence joins TRBV7-8 and TRBJ2-5; TRBD2 aligns across 12 bases. Losses at the gene ends were 3 bases for V and 5 bases for J; bases not matched to a gene: 7. Germline V CDR1 and CDR2: SGHVS, FQNEAQ. The CDR3 is made up of 16 amino acids. Here the CDR3 DNA reads TGTGCCAGCAGCTTTCGACTAGCGGGAGTCGTTGAGACCCAGTACTTC. It translates to CASSFRLAGVVETQYF.

V and J are TRBV19 and TRBJ1-1; no reliable D call. Between the trimmed V and J ends, which lost 5 bases and 1 base, there was a span of 14 bases. The CDR3 runs 15 residues. Germline values: CDR1 LNHDA, CDR2 SQIVND (reference sequence). CDR3 protein: CASSFPPGWNTEAFF. CDR3 nucleotide sequence: TGTGCCAGTAGTTTCCCCCCCGGGTGGAACACTGAAGCTTTCTTT.

The chain has TRBV9 and TRBJ1-2; D might be TRBD1 (5 bases). CDR1 is SGDLS and CDR2 is YYNGEE in the germline V gene. This CDR3 is 14 amino acids long. V lost 3 bases to trimming and J lost 1 base, with 10 bases between them. The CDR3 nucleotides are TGTGCCAGCAGCGGACAGCCTCTTAACTATGGCTACACCTTC. Its protein product is CASSGQPLNYGYTF.

This rearrangement joins TRBV11-2 to TRBJ2-3, with 8 bases fitting TRBD2. The CDR3 has 14 residues. V gave up 5 bases and J gave up 6 bases; unmatched junction bases: 7. Germline CDR1 reads SGHAT; CDR2 reads FQNNGV. As DNA, the CDR3 is TGTGCCAGCAGCCGGGGGGGTCTACCGGATACGCAGTATTTT. Its translation is CASSRGGLPDTQYF.

This rearrangement joins TRBV7-2 to TRBJ2-1, with 7 bases aligning to TRBD1. Germline CDR1 reads SGHTA; CDR2 reads FQGNSA. V was clipped by 4 bases and J by 0 bases; unmatched bases: 3. This CDR3 region has 15 residues. CDR3 in DNA: TGTGCCAGCAGCTCCGACAGGGCCTCCTACAATGAGCAGTTCTTC. Encoded protein: CASSSDRASYNEQFF.

V usage is TRBV6-1 and J usage is TRBJ1-6; D remains unclear. Germline CDR1 and CDR2: MNHNS and SASEGT. The CDR3 is made up of 16 amino acids. Trimming removed 4 bases at V and 4 bases at J, with 14 bases between. The CDR3 loop is CASSAYLEEYNSPLHF. CDR3 bases: TGTGCCAGCAGTGCGTATCTTGAAGAATATAATTCACCCCTCCACTTT.

In this sample, this clone turned up a few times. The CDR3 sequence: CASSPRREKLFF. CDR3 nucleotides: TGTGCCAGCAGCCCTCGGCGGGAAAAACTGTTTTTT. The rearrangement links TRBV2 to TRBJ1-4, with D hard to call. This CDR3 has 12 residues. V lost 6 bases and J lost 8, with 10 bases in between. Germline CDR1 SNHLY, CDR2 FYNNEI.

The chain links TRBV11-2 to TRBJ2-1, with 12 bases that match TRBD2. The CDR3 has 17 residues. Germline values: CDR1 SGHAT, CDR2 FQNNGV. Trimming removed 5 bases from V and 0 bases from J; junction bases left unmatched: 5. The CDR3 loop is CASSRTSGALSYNEQFF. The CDR3 coding sequence is TGTGCCAGCAGCCGGACTAGCGGGGCCCTCTCCTACAATGAGCAGTTCTTC.

This rearrangement joins TRBV6-5 to TRBJ1-1; D remains ambiguous. V was pared by 0 bases and J by 0 bases, with 8 bases between. Germline CDR1 reads MNHEY; CDR2 reads SVGAGI. This CDR3 is built from 15 residues. Written as DNA, the CDR3 is TGTGCCAGCAGTTACTCGGGGTATATGAACACTGAAGCTTTCTTT. Translated: CASSYSGYMNTEAFF.

This chain links TRBV19 with TRBJ1-5; TRBD1 matches 9 bases. The V segment lost 3 bases and the J segment 9 bases; nucleotides outside the gene matches: 12. Germline-derived CDR1 and CDR2 are LNHDA and SQIVND (reference sequence). This CDR3 comprises 16 residues. In DNA form, the CDR3 reads TGTGCCAGTAGTATGACCGGGACAGGGAGGAGTGGGCCCCAGCATTTT. This encodes CASSMTGTGRSGPQHF.

V is TRBV21-1 and J is TRBJ1-5. TRBV21-1 is designated a pseudogene. The CDR3 consists of 15 residues. CDR3 DNA sequence: TGTGCCAGCAGCATCCGGTGGGGGAAAAGTCAGCCCCAGCATTTT. It is translated as CASSIRWGKSQPQHF.

The gene calls are TRBV19 and TRBJ2-1; tentatively, D is TRBD2 (5 bases). The CDR3 contains 16 residues. Trimming stripped 5 bases from V and 0 bases from J, with 14 bases between. Looked up from germline, CDR1 is LNHDA and CDR2 is SQIVND (reference sequence). The CDR3 here is CASSLRRGSSYNEQFF. In DNA form, the CDR3 reads TGTGCCAGTAGTCTACGACGGGGTAGCTCCTACAATGAGCAGTTCTTC.

J is TRBJ1-1 and V is TRBV30; D unclear. V lost 1 base, J lost 1 base, and 10 bases lay in between. This CDR3 comprises 14 residues. Germline V lookup: CDR1 GTSNPN, CDR2 SVGIG (reference sequence). CDR3 protein: CAWSEYRRNTEAFF. The CDR3 DNA reads as TGTGCCTGGAGTGAGTACCGGAGGAACACTGAAGCTTTCTTT.

This chain joins TRBV6-6 and TRBJ1-4, with D possibly TRBD1 on 5 matching bases. CDR1 MNHNY and CDR2 SVGAGI come from the germline V gene (reference sequence). The CDR3 runs 15 residues. With 3 bases removed from V and 8 bases from J, the gap between germline ends came to 16 bases. CDR3 amino acids: CASSYVGRAYEKLFF. The CDR3 DNA follows: TGTGCCAGCAGTTATGTGGGCAGGGCTTACGAAAAACTGTTTTTT.

This sequence joins TRBV5-4 and TRBJ1-2; TRBD1 agrees at 7 bases. Germline assignment: CDR1 SGHNT and CDR2 YYREEE (reference sequence). CDR3 length equals 14 residues. V shed 4 bases and J 5 bases; nucleotides not matched to a gene: 8. The CDR3 region has the DNA TGTGCCAGCAGCCGCGACAGGGCGGGGTATGGCTACACCTTC. This gives the protein CASSRDRAGYGYTF.

This chain joins TRBV28 and TRBJ2-1, with D possibly called TRBD1 or TRBD2 (6 bases each). The V and J ends lost 2 bases and 4 bases respectively, with 12 bases between them. In germline, CDR1 is MDHEN, CDR2 SYDVKM. CDR3 size: 15 residues. Here the CDR3 reads CASSLGGTTYNEQFF. The CDR3 DNA sequence: TGTGCCAGCAGTTTAGGCGGGACAACTTACAATGAGCAGTTCTTC.

The genes are TRBV2 and TRBJ2-2; TRBD1 agrees at 8 bases. CDR3 length equals 14 residues. V dropped 4 bases and J dropped 5; count of bases not matched to a gene: 3. Germline CDR1 SNHLY, CDR2 FYNNEI. The CDR3 DNA is TGTGCCAGCAGTGGCAGGGGGCGGACCGGGGAGCTGTTTTTT. This gives the protein CASSGRGRTGELFF.

The rearrangement links TRBV11-2 to TRBJ2-1; 7 positions match TRBD2. Germline V gene lookup returns CDR1 SGHAT and CDR2 FQNNGV. The ends lost 3 bases at V and 3 bases at J; junction bases unmatched: 8. This CDR3 contains 16 residues. The CDR3 DNA sequence: TGTGCCAGCAGCTTGGGGGGACTAATACTCTACAATGAGCAGTTCTTC. Encoded protein: CASSLGGLILYNEQFF.

The chain carries TRBV3-1 (or the pseudogene TRBV3-2) and TRBJ1-2, with D perhaps matching TRBD1 (5 bases). Deletions cut 1 base from V and 1 base from J, with 16 bases between. CDR1 LGHDT and CDR2 YNNKEL come from the germline V gene (reference sequence). The CDR3 covers 17 residues. CDR3 DNA: TGTGCCAGCAGCCAAGGGGGCCAGGGAAGGGGTAACTATGGCTACACCTTC. It is translated as CASSQGGQGRGNYGYTF.

This chain uses TRBV11-2 with TRBJ2-7, with a possible D match to TRBD2 (5 bases). The CDR3 contains 16 residues. CDR1 is SGHAT, CDR2 FQNNGV, per germline. Deletions cut 5 bases from V and 3 bases from J, with 20 bases between. CDR3 residues: CASSIGPRVGVYEQYF. The CDR3 bases are TGTGCCAGCAGCATCGGGCCGAGAGTGGGAGTCTACGAGCAGTACTTC.

J is TRBJ2-7 and V is TRBV14; a weak D match, TRBD2 (5 bases). Germline CDR1 is SGHDN and CDR2 is FVKESK. This CDR3 contains 15 residues. V gave up 4 bases and J gave up 3 bases, with 16 bases separating them. CDR3 coding DNA: TGTGCCAGCAGCCCCCTCGGGGAGATGATCTACGAGCAGTACTTC. Translating it yields CASSPLGEMIYEQYF. Drawing the rest from reference TRBV14 and TRBJ2-7, the complete variable domain is EAGVTQFPSHSVIEKGQTVTLRCDPISGHDNLYWYRRVMGKEIKFLLHFVKESKQDESGMPNNRFLAERTGGTYSTLKVQPAELEDSGVYFCASSPLGEMIYEQYFGPGTRLTVT.

V is TRBV4-2 and J is TRBJ1-2, with D tentatively TRBD1 (6 bases). Germline CDR1 LGHNA, CDR2 YNFKEQ. V was pared by 2 bases and J by 5 bases, with 30 bases between. CDR3 length equals 20 residues. The CDR3 DNA sequence: TGTGCCAGCAGCCAATTTCAGCGTACTCGGGGGCGGGTCGGATCATATGGCTACACCTTC. Translating gives CASSQFQRTRGRVGSYGYTF.

V and J are TRBV7-9 and TRBJ2-1; D could derive from TRBD1 or TRBD2 (6 bases each). Per germline, CDR1 SEHNR and CDR2 FQNEAQ (reference sequence). The CDR3 is made up of 15 amino acids. V shed 5 bases and J shed 3 bases, with 14 bases lying between them. The CDR3 loop is CASSRSEGGYNEQFF. The CDR3 bases are TGTGCCAGCAGCCGTAGTGAGGGGGGCTACAATGAGCAGTTCTTC.

This sequence joins TRBV4-3 and TRBJ1-4; D is ambiguous. Germline loops: CDR1 LGHNA, CDR2 YSLEER. V lost 0 bases, J lost 4 bases, and 9 bases lay in between. The CDR3 runs 15 residues. CDR3 nucleotides: TGCGCCAGCAGCCAAGATGGCAGAGATAATGAAAAACTGTTTTTT. Protein sequence: CASSQDGRDNEKLFF.

A single count supports this clone. The chain links TRBV5-1 to TRBJ2-6; D is uncertain. The CDR3 has 17 residues. Trimming shortened V by 0 bases and J by 0 bases, and 10 bases separated the two germline ends. The germline V gene has CDR1 SGHRS and CDR2 YFSETQ. The CDR3 DNA follows: TGCGCCAGCAGCTTGGGAGACGGCCACTCTGGGGCCAACGTCCTGACTTTC. Translation gives CASSLGDGHSGANVLTF.

The chain couples TRBV10-2 to TRBJ1-2, with D maybe TRBD1 (5 bases). Trimming shortened V by 7 bases and J by 4 bases, and 16 bases separated the two germline ends. The CDR3 is made up of 14 amino acids. The germline gives CDR1 WSHSY, CDR2 SAAADI. The chain's CDR3 is CASTPQELPYGYTF. CDR3 bases: TGCGCCAGCACCCCACAGGAGCTCCCCTATGGCTACACCTTC.

The chain recombines TRBV3-1 (or the pseudogene TRBV3-2) with TRBJ2-5; D could derive from TRBD1 or TRBD2 (5 bases each). This CDR3 comprises 17 residues. Trimming left V 2 bases short and J 3 bases short, with 19 bases between. Germline loops: CDR1 LGHDT, CDR2 YNNKEL (reference sequence). The DNA of the CDR3 is TGTGCCAGCAGCCAACCATCTAAGGGACGCCTGAAAGAGACCCAGTACTTC. Translating gives CASSQPSKGRLKETQYF.

The chain couples TRBV6-5 to TRBJ1-5, with a weak D call TRBD1 (6 bases). Germline V CDR1 and CDR2: MNHEY, SVGAGI. This CDR3 has 14 amino acids. Trimming cost V 7 bases and J 2 bases, with 12 bases left between them. CDR3 in amino acids: CASKGGGRNQPQHF. The CDR3 nucleotides read TGTGCCAGCAAAGGGGGGGGTCGCAATCAGCCCCAGCATTTT.

This clone was found once. The chain uses TRBV12-3 or TRBV12-4 and TRBJ1-4; D is undetermined. The CDR3 spans 13 residues. The germline V and J ends were trimmed by 3 bases and 6 bases, with 8 bases remaining between them. The CDR3 spells CASSFRGYEKLFF. The CDR3 region has the DNA TGTGCCAGCAGTTTTCGGGGATATGAAAAACTGTTTTTT.